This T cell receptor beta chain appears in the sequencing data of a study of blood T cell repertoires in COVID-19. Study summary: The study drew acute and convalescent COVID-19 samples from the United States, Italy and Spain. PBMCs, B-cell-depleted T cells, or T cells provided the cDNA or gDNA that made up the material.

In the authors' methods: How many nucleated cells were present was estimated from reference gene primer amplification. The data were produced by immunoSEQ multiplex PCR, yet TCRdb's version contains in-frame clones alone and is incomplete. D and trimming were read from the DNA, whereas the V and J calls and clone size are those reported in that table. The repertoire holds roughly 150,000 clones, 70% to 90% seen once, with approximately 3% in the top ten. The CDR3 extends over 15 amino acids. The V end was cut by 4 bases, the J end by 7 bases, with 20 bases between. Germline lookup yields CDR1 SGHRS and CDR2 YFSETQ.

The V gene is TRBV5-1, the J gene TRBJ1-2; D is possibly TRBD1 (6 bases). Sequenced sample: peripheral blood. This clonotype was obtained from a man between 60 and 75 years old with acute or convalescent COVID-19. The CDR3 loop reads CASSQLITGTSGYTF. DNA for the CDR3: TGCGCCAGCAGCCAGCTGATAACCGGGACATCTGGCTACACCTTC. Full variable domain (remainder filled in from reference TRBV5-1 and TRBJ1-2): KAGVTQTPRYLIKTRGQQVTLSCSPISGHRSVSWYQQTPGQGLQFLFEYFSETQRNKGNFPGRFSGRQFSNSRSEMNVSTLELGDSALYLCASSQLITGTSGYTFGSGTRLTVV.